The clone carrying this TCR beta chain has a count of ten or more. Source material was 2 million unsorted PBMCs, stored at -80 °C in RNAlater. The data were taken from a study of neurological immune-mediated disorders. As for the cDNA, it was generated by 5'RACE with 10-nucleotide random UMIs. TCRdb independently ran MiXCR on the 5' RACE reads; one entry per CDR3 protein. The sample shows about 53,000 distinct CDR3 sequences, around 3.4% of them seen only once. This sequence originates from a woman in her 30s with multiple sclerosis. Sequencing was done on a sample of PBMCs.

The DNA of the CDR3 is TGTGCCAGCGGAAGGGACAACCAAGAGACCCAGTACTTC. It encodes CASGRDNQETQYF. The chain employs TRBV12-3 or TRBV12-4 and TRBJ2-5; perhaps TRBD1 as D (6 bases). The CDR3 has 13 amino acids. The V gene lost 8 bases and the J gene lost 0 bases, with 10 bases spanning the gap.